This TCR beta chain came from a study of blood T cell repertoires in COVID-19. At the level of the study: T cells, B-cell-depleted T cells, or PBMCs supplied cDNA or gDNA.

Original analysis: Amplifying reference gene primers gave estimates of nucleated cell counts. Sequenced by immunoSEQ multiplex PCR; TCRdb stores in-frame clones only, minus some. That table furnishes V, J and clone size, whereas the DNA furnished D and trimming. The repertoire holds more than 85,000 clones, approximately 87% seen once, with 5.5% to 8.5% in the top ten. Germline CDR1 and CDR2: MNHEY and SVGAGI. The CDR3 is 16 amino acids. Trimming cost V 0 bases and J 2 bases; bases outside gene matches: 6. This clonotype was obtained from a woman aged 50 to 60 with acute or convalescent COVID-19. This chain links TRBV6-5 with TRBJ2-7; 8 bases agree with TRBD1. The sample taken for sequencing was peripheral blood. The CDR3 nucleotides are TGTGCCAGCAGTTACTCGCTCGGACAGGGCCCCTACGAGCAGTACTTC. Protein product: CASSYSLGQGPYEQYF.